The T cell receptor beta chain under discussion was sequenced for a study of OX40 agonist ivuxolimab in advanced cancers. Overall study context: Ivuxolimab was delivered to patients intravenously every 2 weeks at doses spanning 0.01 to 10 mg/kg. General observations from the study: CD8+ T cells were the subset that, on average, had more expanded clones than CD4+.

Notes on this clone: The antigen is not known.

V was pared by 6 bases and J by 8 bases, with 11 bases of the junction left unmatched. CDR3 size: 15 residues. The V gene's germline CDR1 is LNHDA and CDR2 SQIVND (reference sequence). Sequenced by immunoSEQ multiplex PCR; TCRdb stores in-frame clones only, minus some. Of under 55,000 clones listed, roughly 90% are singletons. The input for sequencing was CD4+ or CD8+ T cells sorted from blood, taken in a trial of the OX40 agonist ivuxolimab. The chain joins TRBV19 to TRBJ2-1, with 9 nucleotides matching TRBD2. This TCR came from an adult with an advanced solid tumor such as melanoma, head and neck, liver or kidney cancer. This chain's CDR3 is CASRPRGGASDEQFF. In nucleotides, the CDR3 is TGTGCCAGTAGACCCCGCGGGGGGGCCTCGGATGAGCAGTTCTTC.